Presented here are 27 T cell receptor beta chains from one specimen sequenced in a study of CD8 T cells in ankylosing spondylitis. TCRdb reprocessed the 5' RACE reads with MiXCR, giving one entry per CDR3 protein. The sample yields about 220,000 distinct CDR3 sequences, roughly 10% seen once. The sample consisted of blood, either unsorted or a sorted T cell fraction (not recorded which). These receptors were collected from a male donor with ankylosing spondylitis or in good health (not recorded which).

This clonotype was recorded many times. The chain carries TRBV12-3 or TRBV12-4 and TRBJ2-7; TRBD1 agrees at 7 bases. J gave up 3 bases and V 2 bases, and 4 bases lay outside the gene matches. The CDR3 has 14 residues. The CDR3 reads CASSLRDRDYEQYF. The CDR3 coding sequence is TGTGCCAGCAGTTTAAGGGACAGAGACTACGAGCAGTACTTC.

The table lists this clonotype with a few counts. This chain joins TRBV14 and TRBJ2-1, with 11 nucleotides matching TRBD2. Germline V gene data show CDR1 as SGHDN and CDR2 as FVKESK. Losses at the gene ends were 0 bases for V and 7 bases for J; bases not matched to a gene: 2. The CDR3 contains 15 residues. In DNA form, the CDR3 reads TGTGCCAGCAGCCAAGATAGCGGGGGGGTGAATGAGCAGTTCTTC. Amino acid sequence: CASSQDSGGVNEQFF.

This clonotype was detected only a few times. The rearrangement uses TRBV4-1 and TRBJ2-5, with 7 bases that match TRBD2. Trimming took 2 bases from V and 3 from J; bases not matched to a gene: 3. The CDR3 spans 14 residues. CDR1 and CDR2 (germline): MGHRA, YSYEKL. The CDR3 bases are TGCGCCAGCAGCCAATACAGCGGGGAAGAGACCCAGTACTTC. This translates into CASSQYSGEETQYF.

The rearrangement uses TRBV18 and TRBJ1-6; possible D gene TRBD1, 6 bases. V was trimmed by 5 bases and J by 9 bases, leaving 11 bases between them. From germline, CDR1 is KGHSH and CDR2 LQKENI. The CDR3 runs 13 residues. DNA for the CDR3: TGTGCCAGCTCAGGGGGCGAGGGTTCACCCCTCCACTTT. Amino acids: CASSGGEGSPLHF.

This clonotype has ten or more counts. The rearrangement uses TRBV12-3 or TRBV12-4 and TRBJ2-7; 10 positions agree with TRBD1. This CDR3 is built from 15 residues. Losses at the gene ends were 6 bases for V and 4 bases for J; bases not matched to a gene: 9. The CDR3: CASSLHRDRGYEQYF. The CDR3 nucleotides are TGTGCCAGCAGCCTACACCGGGACAGGGGTTACGAGCAGTACTTC.

J is TRBJ2-1 and V is TRBV7-2, with 7 bases matching TRBD1. Per the germline V gene, CDR1 is SGHTA and CDR2 is FQGNSA. There are 13 residues in the CDR3. V trimming: 8 bases; J trimming: 7 bases; junction bases outside the gene matches: 8. Here the CDR3 reads CASSTGTENEQFF. DNA for the CDR3: TGTGCCAGCTCGACCGGGACAGAGAATGAGCAGTTCTTC.

This clonotype was seen many times. This chain uses TRBV20-1 with TRBJ1-1; a possible D gene is TRBD1 (5 bases). The length of the CDR3 is 13 residues. Per the germline V gene, CDR1 is DFQATT and CDR2 is SNEGSKA (reference sequence). The germline V and J ends were trimmed by 0 bases and 6 bases, with 11 bases remaining between them. As DNA, the CDR3 is TGCAGTGCTAGAGACCCAGGGCGCGCTGAAGCTTTCTTT. Translating gives CSARDPGRAEAFF.

This clonotype was seen at least ten times. The rearrangement links TRBV13 to TRBJ1-1, with D tentatively TRBD1 (6 bases). Trimming left V 4 bases short and J 0 bases short, with 18 bases between. Germline CDR1 and CDR2: PRHDT and FYEKMQ (reference sequence). This CDR3 has 17 amino acids. CDR3 sequence (DNA): TGTGCCAGCAGCTCCCTCGGACAGAAATCAGTGAACACTGAAGCTTTCTTT. Protein product: CASSSLGQKSVNTEAFF.

This clonotype was recorded at least ten times. V and J are TRBV5-1 and TRBJ1-2; unclear D gene. Per germline, CDR1 SGHRS and CDR2 YFSETQ. The CDR3 is 12 amino acids. Between the trimmed V and J ends, which lost 0 bases and 6 bases, there was a span of 6 bases. The DNA for the CDR3 is TGCGCCAGCAGCTTGGAGTTGGATGGCTACACCTTC. This sequence encodes CASSLELDGYTF.

The sample holds a few counts of this clonotype. The chain employs TRBV7-8 and TRBJ2-5, with 11 nucleotides matching TRBD2. With 3 bases clipped from V and 4 bases from J, the junction kept 4 bases outside the gene matches. Germline V gene lookup returns CDR1 SGHVS and CDR2 FQNEAQ. The CDR3 has 15 residues. The CDR3 loop reads CASSFLSGGGETQYF. In DNA, the CDR3 is TGTGCCAGCAGCTTCCTTAGCGGGGGGGGAGAGACCCAGTACTTC.

This clonotype came up many times. The rearrangement joins TRBV19 to TRBJ1-1; unclear D gene. Germline lookup yields CDR1 LNHDA and CDR2 SQIVND (reference sequence). Trimming pared 0 bases from V and 2 bases from J, leaving 16 bases between. The CDR3 is made up of 17 amino acids. Here the CDR3 DNA reads TGTGCCAGTAGTATAGAGTTTGCGGGAGTGGGAAACACTGAAGCTTTCTTT. Protein sequence: CASSIEFAGVGNTEAFF.

In its sample, this clonotype was seen a few times. The chain uses TRBV11-1 and TRBJ1-1, with D maybe TRBD1 (6 bases). Germline assignment: CDR1 SGHAT and CDR2 FQDESV (reference sequence). V was pared by 5 bases and J by 1 base, with 14 bases between. CDR3 length: 15 residues. CDR3 amino acids: CASSTTDSKNTEAFF. The CDR3 nucleotides are TGTGCCAGCAGCACGACGGACAGTAAGAACACTGAAGCTTTCTTT.

This clonotype was counted a few times. The germline gene is not matched at one end of the junction; a read error may be the cause. The chain uses TRBV20-1 and TRBJ1-3; tentatively, D is TRBD1 (6 bases). Germline V gene data show CDR1 as DFQATT and CDR2 as SNEGSKA (reference sequence). This CDR3 is built from 17 residues. The CDR3 bases are TGCTGTGCCAACGGACCGACAGGAGGGGGATCTGGAAACACCATATATTTT. It is translated as CCANGPTGGGSGNTIYF.

This clonotype was detected a few times. This sequence joins TRBV27 and TRBJ2-2, with 10 bases fitting TRBD2. Germline V gene data show CDR1 as MNHEY and CDR2 as SMNVEV (reference sequence). V was pared by 0 bases and J by 7 bases, with 2 bases of the junction left unmatched. This CDR3 spans 15 amino acids. The DNA for the CDR3 is TGTGCCAGCAGTTTATCGTTAGCGGGGGGCGGGGAGCTGTTTTTT. The encoded protein is CASSLSLAGGGELFF.

The chain carries TRBV19 and TRBJ2-3; TRBD1 matches at 7 bases. The CDR3 length is 15 residues. CDR1 LNHDA and CDR2 SQIVND come from the germline V gene (reference sequence). V was pared by 5 bases and J by 2 bases, with 7 bases of the junction left unmatched. DNA for the CDR3: TGTGCCAGTAGTCTATCCGGGACAGTCACAGATACGCAGTATTTT. Amino acid sequence: CASSLSGTVTDTQYF.

This clonotype was recorded many times. The V and J genes are TRBV5-1 and TRBJ2-2, with a weak D call TRBD2 (5 bases). Germline lookup yields CDR1 SGHRS and CDR2 YFSETQ. V was trimmed by 7 bases and J by 6 bases, leaving 7 bases between them. This CDR3 has 11 residues. The CDR3 bases are TGCGCCAGCGCGGGCGCCGGGGAGCTGTTTTTT. This encodes CASAGAGELFF.

J is TRBJ2-2 and V is TRBV29-1, with TRBD2 as a possible D gene (7 bases). CDR3 length: 13 residues. Germline loops: CDR1 SQVTM, CDR2 ANQGSEA. The V end lost 5 bases, the J end lost 6 bases, and 13 bases lay between the germline ends. The CDR3 bases are TGCAGCGTTAGGCAAGGGGGGGCCGGGGAGCTGTTTTTT. This codes for CSVRQGGAGELFF.

CDR3 in DNA: TGTGCCAGCAGCTTAGAGCGGTCTAGCGGGGGGGGGAGCTCCTACAATGAGCAGTTCTTC. This gives the protein CASSLERSSGGGSSYNEQFF. The chain is built from TRBV7-6 and TRBJ2-1; 12 bases agree with TRBD2. The CDR3 is 20 amino acids. The V gene end was trimmed by 1 base and the J gene end by 0 bases; junction bases not matched to a gene: 10. Per the germline V gene, CDR1 is SGHVS and CDR2 is FNYEAQ.

This clonotype was detected many times. The rearrangement links TRBV12-3 or TRBV12-4 to TRBJ2-5; no definite D call. The V end lost 5 bases, the J end lost 3 bases, and 10 bases lay between the germline ends. The CDR3 spans 13 residues. CDR3: CASSLTAEETQYF. The CDR3 DNA is TGTGCCAGCAGTCTTACTGCGGAAGAGACCCAGTACTTC.

This clonotype appeared a few times. This rearrangement joins TRBV27 to TRBJ1-1; 7 bases agree with TRBD1. V shed 2 bases and J 1 base; nucleotides not matched to a gene: 4. The CDR3 has 15 residues. Germline CDR1 and CDR2: MNHEY and SMNVEV (reference sequence). This CDR3 reads CASSLDRDTNTEAFF. CDR3 nucleotides: TGTGCCAGCAGTTTAGACAGGGATACGAACACTGAAGCTTTCTTT.

A remark on this clonotype: A much larger clone sits a single nucleotide away, making a read error possible. The gene calls are TRBV24-1 and TRBJ1-2, with D hard to call. The CDR3 has 12 residues. CDR1 and CDR2 from the germline V gene are KGHDR and SFDVKD. CDR3 coding DNA: TGTGCCACCTGTGATAACAGCTATGGCTACACCTTC. Amino acid sequence: CATCDNSYGYTF.

This clonotype was counted ten times or more. This chain connects TRBV7-3 to TRBJ2-6; TRBD1 matches 7 bases. CDR1 and CDR2 from the germline V gene are SGHTA and FQGTGA. CDR3 length equals 19 residues. The trim removed 5 bases at V and 0 bases at J, leaving 13 bases unmatched. The CDR3 bases are TGTGCCAGCAGCCCAAAAATAGGGGGCATCCTCTCTGGGGCCAACGTCCTGACTTTC. It translates to CASSPKIGGILSGANVLTF.

This clonotype has at least ten counts. The chain has TRBV7-3 and TRBJ2-1; D gene uncertain. Germline CDR1 SGHTA, CDR2 FQGTGA. V lost 5 bases to trimming and J lost 5 bases, with 13 bases between them. There are 14 residues in the CDR3. CDR3 loop: CASSPLSQDNEQFF. The CDR3 DNA reads TGTGCCAGCAGCCCTTTATCCCAAGACAATGAGCAGTTCTTC. The whole variable domain, remainder taken from reference TRBV7-3 and TRBJ2-1, is GAGVSQTPSNKVTEKGKYVELRCDPISGHTALYWYRQSLGQGPEFLIYFQGTGAADDSGLPNDRFFAVRPEGSVSTLKIQRTERGDSAVYLCASSPLSQDNEQFFGPGTRLTVL.

In its sample, this clonotype was seen a few times. In nucleotides, the CDR3 is TGTGCCAGCATGGGGGGCTCGCGCCAGCCCCAGCATTTT. Translating it yields CASMGGSRQPQHF. The chain is built from TRBV2 and TRBJ1-5; the D gene is possibly TRBD1 (6 bases). The CDR3 contains 13 residues. Germline V gene sequence: CDR1 SNHLY, CDR2 FYNNEI. The V and J ends lost 7 bases and 7 bases respectively, with 14 bases between them.

This clonotype was seen repeatedly, ten times or more. The chain carries TRBV7-8 and TRBJ2-6; no definite D call. CDR1 is SGHVS, CDR2 FQNEAQ, per germline. V lost 1 base and J lost 0, with 7 bases in between. The CDR3 covers 16 residues. The CDR3 DNA reads as TGTGCCAGCAGCTTAGGACGGGTCTCTGGGGCCAACGTCCTGACTTTC. Encoded protein: CASSLGRVSGANVLTF.

This clonotype has at least ten counts. CDR3 region: CSVEMGGRDGYTF. In nucleotides, the CDR3 is TGCAGCGTTGAGATGGGGGGGCGCGATGGCTACACCTTC. This chain uses TRBV29-1 with TRBJ1-2; TRBD1 is a possible D gene (6 bases). Germline CDR1 reads SQVTM; CDR2 reads ANQGSEA. The CDR3 has 13 residues. V gave up 3 bases and J gave up 6 bases, with 14 bases separating them. The whole variable domain, remainder taken from reference TRBV29-1 and TRBJ1-2, is SAVISQKPSRDICQRGTSLTIQCQVDSQVTMMFWYRQQPGQSLTLIATANQGSEATYESGFVIDKFPISRPNLTFSTLTVSNMSPEDSSIYLCSVEMGGRDGYTFGSGTRLTVV.

This clonotype was seen repeatedly, ten times or more. The chain carries TRBV20-1 and TRBJ1-6; 7 bases align to TRBD1. CDR1 is DFQATT and CDR2 is SNEGSKA in the germline V gene (reference sequence). Trimming cost V 1 base and J 7 bases; bases outside gene matches: 4. This CDR3 is 14 amino acids long. Here the CDR3 reads CSARAGTANSPLHF. The CDR3 DNA is TGCAGTGCTAGAGCCGGGACAGCAAATTCACCCCTCCACTTT.